Included here is one T cell receptor beta chain sequence, with context. The data belong to a study of blood T cell repertoires in COVID-19. Under the authors' procedure: Reference gene primer amplification in the assay estimated nucleated cell counts. The table came from immunoSEQ multiplex PCR; TCRdb's copy has only in-frame clones and leaves some out. Clone size and the V and J calls come from that table; the DNA yielded D and trimming. The table lists about 370,000 clones, approximately 90% of them singletons, with over 0.7% in the top ten. This CDR3 is built from 13 residues. V lost 0 bases, J lost 12 bases, and 10 bases lay in between. Germline CDR1 is SGHDT and CDR2 is YYEEEE.

The receptor was isolated from a woman in her 40s who had been exposed to COVID-19. The chain couples TRBV5-6 to TRBJ1-6; tentative D call: TRBD1 (6 bases). The sequenced material came from PBMCs or T cells enriched from blood (not recorded which). CDR3 nucleotides: TGTGCCAGCAGCTTGGTCACAGGGTTACCCCTCCACTTT. This codes for CASSLVTGLPLHF.